This T cell receptor (beta chain) was sequenced during a study of blood T cells in healthy people across ages. Trimming cost V 3 bases and J 8 bases, with 7 bases left between them. CDR1 is MNHEY, CDR2 SMNVEV, per germline (reference sequence). CDR3 size: 12 residues. As to this clonotype: The antigen is undetermined.

Next came a second PCR, run for about 6 to 12 cycles, which used a sample-barcoded 5' primer along with a J-beta primer mix. All cDNA molecules were each tagged by a template-switch adaptor with 12 random nucleotides. A single record per CDR3 protein comes from TCRdb applying MiXCR to the 5' RACE reads. The table lists about 830,000 distinct CDR3 sequences, less than 80% of them singletons. Findings of the study overall: Total diversity from one million sequenced T cells was likely underestimated.

The chain couples TRBV27 to TRBJ1-4; no reliable D call. Sequencing input: blood. This clonotype was obtained from a man younger than 45 in good health. CDR3 nucleotides: TGTGCCAGCAGTTTTGATGGGGAAAAACTGTTTTTT. This encodes CASSFDGEKLFF.